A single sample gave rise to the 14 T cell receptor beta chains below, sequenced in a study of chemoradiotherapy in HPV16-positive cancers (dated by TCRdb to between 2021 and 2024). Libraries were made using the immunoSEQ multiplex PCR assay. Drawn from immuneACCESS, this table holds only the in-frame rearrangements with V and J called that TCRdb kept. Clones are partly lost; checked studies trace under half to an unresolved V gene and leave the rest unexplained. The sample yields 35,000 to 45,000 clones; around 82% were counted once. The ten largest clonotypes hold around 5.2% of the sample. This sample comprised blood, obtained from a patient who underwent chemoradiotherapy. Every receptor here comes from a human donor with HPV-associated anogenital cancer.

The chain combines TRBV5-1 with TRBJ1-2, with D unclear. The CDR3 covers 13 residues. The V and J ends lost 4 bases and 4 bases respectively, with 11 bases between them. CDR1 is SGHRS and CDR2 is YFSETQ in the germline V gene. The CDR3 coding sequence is TGCGCCAGCAGCATTGGGATGTCCTATGGCTACACCTTC. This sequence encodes CASSIGMSYGYTF.

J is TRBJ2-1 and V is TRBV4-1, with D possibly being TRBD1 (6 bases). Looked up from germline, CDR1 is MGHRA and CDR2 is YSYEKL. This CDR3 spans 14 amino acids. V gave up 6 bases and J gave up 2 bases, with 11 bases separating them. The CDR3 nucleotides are TGCGCCAGCAGTCGGACAGAAGCCTACAATGAGCAGTTCTTC. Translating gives CASSRTEAYNEQFF.

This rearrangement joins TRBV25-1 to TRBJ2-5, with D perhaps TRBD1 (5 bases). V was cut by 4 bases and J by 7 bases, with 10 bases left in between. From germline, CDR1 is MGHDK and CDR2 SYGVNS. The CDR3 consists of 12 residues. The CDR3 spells CASSGAQGTQYF. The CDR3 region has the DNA TGTGCCAGCAGTGGGGCCCAGGGGACCCAGTACTTC.

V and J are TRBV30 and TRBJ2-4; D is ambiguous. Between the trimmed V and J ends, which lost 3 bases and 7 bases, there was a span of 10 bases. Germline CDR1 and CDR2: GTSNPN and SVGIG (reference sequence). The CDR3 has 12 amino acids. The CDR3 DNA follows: TGTGCCTGGAGATCCCCTACGAACATTCAGTACTTC. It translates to CAWRSPTNIQYF.

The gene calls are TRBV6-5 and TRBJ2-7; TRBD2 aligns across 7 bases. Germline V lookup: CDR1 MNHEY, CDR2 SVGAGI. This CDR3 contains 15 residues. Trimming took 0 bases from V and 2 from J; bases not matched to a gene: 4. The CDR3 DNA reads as TGTGCCAGCAGTTACTCCTTTGGGGGGGCCTACGAGCAGTACTTC. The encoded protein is CASSYSFGGAYEQYF.

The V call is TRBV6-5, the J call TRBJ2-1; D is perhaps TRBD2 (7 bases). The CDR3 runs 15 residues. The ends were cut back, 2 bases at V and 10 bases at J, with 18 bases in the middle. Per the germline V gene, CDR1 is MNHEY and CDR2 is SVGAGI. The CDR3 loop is CASSYINRGAGEQFF. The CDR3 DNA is TGTGCCAGCAGTTACATTAATCGGGGGGCAGGCGAGCAGTTCTTC.

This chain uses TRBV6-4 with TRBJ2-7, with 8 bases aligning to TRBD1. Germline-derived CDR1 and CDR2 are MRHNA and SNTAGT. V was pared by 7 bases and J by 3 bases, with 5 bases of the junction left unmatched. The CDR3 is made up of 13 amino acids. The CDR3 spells CASMTGDCYEQYF. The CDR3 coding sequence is TGTGCCAGCATGACAGGGGACTGCTACGAGCAGTACTTC.

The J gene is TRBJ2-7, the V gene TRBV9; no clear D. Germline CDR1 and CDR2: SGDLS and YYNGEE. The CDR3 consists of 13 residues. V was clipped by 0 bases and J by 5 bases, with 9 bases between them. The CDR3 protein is CASSVVSYHEQYF. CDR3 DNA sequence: TGTGCCAGCAGCGTAGTGAGCTATCACGAGCAGTACTTC.

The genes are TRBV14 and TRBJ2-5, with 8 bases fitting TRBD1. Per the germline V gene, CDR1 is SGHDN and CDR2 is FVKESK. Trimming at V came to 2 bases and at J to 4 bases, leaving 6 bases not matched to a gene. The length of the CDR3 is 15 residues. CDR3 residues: CASSQMLQGAETQYF. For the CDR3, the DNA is TGTGCCAGCAGCCAAATGCTGCAGGGGGCAGAGACCCAGTACTTC.

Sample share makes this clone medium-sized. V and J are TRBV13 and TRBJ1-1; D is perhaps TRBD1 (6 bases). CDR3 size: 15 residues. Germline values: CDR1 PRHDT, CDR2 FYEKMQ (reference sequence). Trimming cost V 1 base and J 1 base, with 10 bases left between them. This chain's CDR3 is CASSLEGGPNTEAFF. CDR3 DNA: TGTGCCAGCAGCTTAGAGGGGGGCCCGAACACTGAAGCTTTCTTT.

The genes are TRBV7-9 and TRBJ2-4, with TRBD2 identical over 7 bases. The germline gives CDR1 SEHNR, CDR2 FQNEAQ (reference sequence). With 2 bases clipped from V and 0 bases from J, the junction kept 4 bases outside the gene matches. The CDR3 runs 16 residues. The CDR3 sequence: CASSLWGGKAKNIQYF. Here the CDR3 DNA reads TGTGCCAGCAGCTTATGGGGAGGGAAAGCCAAAAACATTCAGTACTTC. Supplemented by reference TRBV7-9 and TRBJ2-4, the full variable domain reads DTGVSQNPRHKITKRGQNVTFRCDPISEHNRLYWYRQTLGQGPEFLTYFQNEAQLEKSRLLSDRFSAERPKGSFSTLEIQRTEQGDSAMYLCASSLWGGKAKNIQYFGAGTRLSVL.

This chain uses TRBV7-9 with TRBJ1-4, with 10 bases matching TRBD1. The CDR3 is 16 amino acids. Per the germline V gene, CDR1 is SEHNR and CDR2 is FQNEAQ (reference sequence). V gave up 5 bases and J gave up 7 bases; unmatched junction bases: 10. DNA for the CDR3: TGTGCCAGCAGCAATCCACCGGGACAGGGGAGTGAAAAACTGTTTTTT. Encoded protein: CASSNPPGQGSEKLFF.

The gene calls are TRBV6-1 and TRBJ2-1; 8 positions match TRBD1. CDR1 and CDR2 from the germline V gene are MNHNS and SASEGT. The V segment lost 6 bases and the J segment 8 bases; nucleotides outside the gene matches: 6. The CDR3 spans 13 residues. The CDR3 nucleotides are TGTGCCAGCAGGCTAGGGACAGGCTATGAGCAGTTCTTC. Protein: CASRLGTGYEQFF.

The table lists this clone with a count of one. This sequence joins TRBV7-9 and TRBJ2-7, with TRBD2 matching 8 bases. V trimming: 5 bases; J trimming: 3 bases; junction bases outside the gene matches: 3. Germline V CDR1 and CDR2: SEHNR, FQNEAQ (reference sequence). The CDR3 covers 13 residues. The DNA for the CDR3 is TGTGCCAGCAGCCAGACTAGCGTCTACGAGCAGTACTTC. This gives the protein CASSQTSVYEQYF.